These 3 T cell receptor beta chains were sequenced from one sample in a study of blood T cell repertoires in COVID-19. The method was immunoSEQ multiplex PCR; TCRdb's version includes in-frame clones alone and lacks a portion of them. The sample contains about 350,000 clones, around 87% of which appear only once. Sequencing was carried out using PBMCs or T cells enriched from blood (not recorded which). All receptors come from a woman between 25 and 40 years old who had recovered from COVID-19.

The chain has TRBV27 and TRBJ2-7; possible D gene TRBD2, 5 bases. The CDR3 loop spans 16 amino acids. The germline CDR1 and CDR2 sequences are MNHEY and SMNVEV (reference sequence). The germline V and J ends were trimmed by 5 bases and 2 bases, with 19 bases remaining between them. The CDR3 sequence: CASSKYGIKGTYEQYF. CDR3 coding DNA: TGTGCCAGCAGTAAATACGGGATCAAAGGGACCTACGAGCAGTACTTC.

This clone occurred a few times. CDR3 residues: CASSIAHFNEQFF. The CDR3 DNA is TGTGCCAGTAGTATAGCCCATTTTAATGAGCAGTTCTTC. The genes are TRBV19 and TRBJ2-1; D not resolved. V lost 1 base and J lost 7, with 8 bases in between. The germline V gene has CDR1 LNHDA and CDR2 SQIVND (reference sequence). The CDR3 sequence is 13 residues long.

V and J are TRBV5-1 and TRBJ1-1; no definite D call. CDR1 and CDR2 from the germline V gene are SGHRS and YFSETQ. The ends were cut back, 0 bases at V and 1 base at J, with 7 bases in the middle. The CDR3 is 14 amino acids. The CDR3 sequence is CASSLAGENTEAFF. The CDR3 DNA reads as TGCGCCAGCAGCTTGGCGGGAGAGAACACTGAAGCTTTCTTT. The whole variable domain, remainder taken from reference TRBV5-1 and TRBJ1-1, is KAGVTQTPRYLIKTRGQQVTLSCSPISGHRSVSWYQQTPGQGLQFLFEYFSETQRNKGNFPGRFSGRQFSNSRSEMNVSTLELGDSALYLCASSLAGENTEAFFGQGTRLTVV.